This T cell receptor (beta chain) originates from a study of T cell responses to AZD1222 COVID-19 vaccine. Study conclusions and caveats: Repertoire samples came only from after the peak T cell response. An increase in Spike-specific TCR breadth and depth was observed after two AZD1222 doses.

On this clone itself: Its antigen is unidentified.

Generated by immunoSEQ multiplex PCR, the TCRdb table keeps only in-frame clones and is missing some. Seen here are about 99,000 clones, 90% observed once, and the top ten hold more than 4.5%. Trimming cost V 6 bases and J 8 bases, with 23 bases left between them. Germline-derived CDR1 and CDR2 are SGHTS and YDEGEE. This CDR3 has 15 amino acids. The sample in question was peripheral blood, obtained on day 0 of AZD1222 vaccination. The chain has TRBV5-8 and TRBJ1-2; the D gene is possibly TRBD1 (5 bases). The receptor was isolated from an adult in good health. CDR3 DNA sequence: TGTGCCAGCAACCGGCGGGGGGGACCTCTATTCGGCTACACCTTC. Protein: CASNRRGGPLFGYTF.